This entry features one T cell receptor (beta chain) sequence. The sample belongs to a study of technical replicates of blood from a handful of donors. Using immunoSEQ multiplex PCR, the repertoire was profiled, and TCRdb retains in-frame clones only, with some absent. Here the sample spans approximately 85,000 clones, around 94% being singletons. Germline CDR1 and CDR2: SGHRS and YFSETQ. The CDR3 extends over 16 amino acids. The V end was cut by 6 bases, the J end by 0 bases, with 16 bases between. The source of this sequence is a human donor in good health. The sequenced sample was T cells isolated from PBMCs. The genes are TRBV5-1 and TRBJ2-1, with a possible D match to TRBD2 (6 bases). CDR3 nucleotides: TGCGCCAGCAAGATTGGGGGGTATAGCTCCTACAATGAGCAGTTCTTC. Translated, it gives CASKIGGYSSYNEQFF.